Only a few counts were recorded for the clone carrying this T cell receptor beta chain. No antigen is known for it. The authors reverse transcribed all of the isolated RNA, so sequencing captured expressed TCRB transcripts. Method: immunoSEQ multiplex PCR; TCRdb's copy keeps in-frame clones and lacks some. The sample records a few hundred thousand clones, roughly 13% being singletons. Germline lookup yields CDR1 SGHNT and CDR2 YYREEE (reference sequence). The CDR3 is 13 amino acids. After removal of 4 bases from V and 6 bases from J, the junction contained 4 bases not matched to a gene. The source of the sample is a study of beta chain features in type 1 diabetes. Broader study findings: Moderately but significantly shorter TCRB CDR3s were found in Type 1 diabetes patients in all four CD4+ subsets. Possibly, sequencing cDNA over-represented cells that had high TCR expression levels.

This TCR was recovered from a woman in her late teens or twenties with type 1 diabetes. The chain is built from TRBV5-4 and TRBJ1-2; 9 positions match TRBD1. Specimen: naive CD4+ T cells from blood. CDR3 nucleotides: TGTGCCAGCAGCAAAACAGGGGGCGATGGCTACACCTTC. Amino acid sequence: CASSKTGGDGYTF.